This T cell receptor beta chain was identified in a study of human T cells and chemical hapten exposure. Study details: Sensitization was performed using 2% DPC on a roughly 2 cm by roughly 2 cm upper inner arm skin site. Findings and caveats of the study: DPC sensitization did not alter TCRs above 1 in 1000 frequency.

TCRdb re-called the RACE reads with MiXCR, one entry per CDR3 protein. The repertoire includes more than 85,000 distinct CDR3 sequences, 30% to 35% of them detected once, and roughly 2.7% sits in the top ten. In its sample, this clonotype was seen once. The antigen is not known. Stated time point: patch test 3, about 24 weeks after DPC sensitization. Treatment in this sample: therapeutic diphenylcyclopropenone sensitization with weekly scalp DPC. Total RNA was extracted from unfractionated whole blood. Sequenced here: whole blood, sampled in connection with sensitization to the hapten diphenylcyclopropenone (DPC). This TCR came from a man aged 35-49 years with alopecia areata. Some clones in this sample may be carry-over from other donors' samples.

CDR3 region: CASSQKGTTPLGNEQFF. CDR3 bases: TGTGCCAGCAGCCAAAAAGGGACTACCCCCTTGGGGAATGAGCAGTTCTTC. This sequence joins TRBV6-2 or TRBV6-3 and TRBJ2-1; TRBD2 matches 7 bases. J gave up 7 bases and V 6 bases, and 18 bases lay outside the gene matches. The CDR3 runs 17 residues. Looked up from germline, CDR1 is MNHEY and CDR2 is SVGEGT.